The clone carrying this T cell receptor (beta chain) came up a few times. This specimen comes from a study of T-cell reconstitution after alpha-beta-depleted transplantation in children. Between the trimmed V and J ends, which lost 4 bases and 10 bases, there was a span of 20 bases. Germline V lookup: CDR1 MDHEN, CDR2 SYDVKM. The CDR3 spans 15 residues. TCRbeta library preparation incorporated unique molecular identifiers. TCRdb re-called the PCR reads with MiXCR, one entry per CDR3 protein. Among some 390,000 distinct CDR3 sequences listed, over 20% were seen once. The material sequenced was PBMCs from the stem cell graft donor, taken from the stem cell graft. This sequence originates from a human donor who donated a stem cell graft to a child with acute myeloid leukemia. The chain recombines TRBV28 with TRBJ2-1, with D possibly TRBD1 on 6 matching bases. This chain's CDR3 is CASSSAGTQAEEQFF. In DNA, the CDR3 is TGTGCCAGCAGTTCTGCCGGGACACAGGCGGAGGAGCAGTTCTTC.